The clone carrying this TCR beta chain was counted at least ten times. An end of the junction does not agree with germline; a read error may underlie this. The study amplified TCR beta CDR3 regions using RNA transcripts. An initial RT-PCR round employing HTBI primers preceded a second-round multiplex PCR. MiXCR, run by TCRdb on the multiplex PCR reads, gives a single entry per CDR3 protein. The data contain over 500,000 distinct CDR3 sequences, roughly 20% of them singletons. This sample is part of a study of Graves' ophthalmopathy and Graves' hyperthyroidism. Turning to the study itself: Researchers obtained peripheral blood at initial diagnosis, before any treatment had begun.

Germline CDR1 is MNHEY and CDR2 is SVGAGI. The CDR3 loop spans 15 amino acids. The receptor's source is a woman younger than 30 with stable Graves' hyperthyroidism. Some clones in this sample may be carry-over from other donors' samples. The chain combines TRBV6-5 with TRBJ1-2, with D maybe TRBD1 (5 bases). Material for sequencing was peripheral blood. This CDR3 is CASRTGDGGGYAYTF. Written as DNA, the CDR3 is TGTGCCAGCAGAACTGGTGACGGCGGGGGGTATGCCTACACCTTC.